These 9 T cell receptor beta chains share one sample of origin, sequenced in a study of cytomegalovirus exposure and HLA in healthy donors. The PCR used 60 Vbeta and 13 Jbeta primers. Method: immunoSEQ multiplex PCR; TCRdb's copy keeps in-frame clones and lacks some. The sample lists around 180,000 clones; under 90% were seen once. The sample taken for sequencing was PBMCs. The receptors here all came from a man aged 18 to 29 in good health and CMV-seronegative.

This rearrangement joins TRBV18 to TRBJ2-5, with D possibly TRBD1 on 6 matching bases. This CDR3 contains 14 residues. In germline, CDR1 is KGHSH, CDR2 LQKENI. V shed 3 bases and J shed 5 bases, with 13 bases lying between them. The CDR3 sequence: CASSPSRGIETQYF. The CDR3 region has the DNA TGTGCCAGCTCACCGAGCAGGGGAATTGAGACCCAGTACTTC.

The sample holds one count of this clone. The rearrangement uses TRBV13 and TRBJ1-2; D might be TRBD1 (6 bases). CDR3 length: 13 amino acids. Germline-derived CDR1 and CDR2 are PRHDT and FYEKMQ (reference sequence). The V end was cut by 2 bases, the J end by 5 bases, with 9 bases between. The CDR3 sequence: CASSLNREYGYTF. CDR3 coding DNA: TGTGCCAGCAGCTTAAACAGGGAGTATGGCTACACCTTC.

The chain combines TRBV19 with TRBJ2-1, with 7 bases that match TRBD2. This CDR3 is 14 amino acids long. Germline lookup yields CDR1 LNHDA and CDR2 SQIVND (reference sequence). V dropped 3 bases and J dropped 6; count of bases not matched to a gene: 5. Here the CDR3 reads CASSMTASGNEQFF. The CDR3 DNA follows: TGTGCCAGTAGTATGACTGCTAGCGGCAATGAGCAGTTCTTC. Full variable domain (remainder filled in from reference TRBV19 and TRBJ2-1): DGGITQSPKYLFRKEGQNVTLSCEQNLNHDAMYWYRQDPGQGLRLIYYSQIVNDFQKGDIAEGYSVSREKKESFPLTVTSAQKNPTAFYLCASSMTASGNEQFFGPGTRLTVL.

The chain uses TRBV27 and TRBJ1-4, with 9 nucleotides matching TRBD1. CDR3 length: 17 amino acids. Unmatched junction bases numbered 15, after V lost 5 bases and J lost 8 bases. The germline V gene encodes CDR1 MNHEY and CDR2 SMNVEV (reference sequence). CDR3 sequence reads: CASSVDYRGRIGEKLFF. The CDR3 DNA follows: TGTGCCAGCAGTGTCGATTACAGGGGGCGAATAGGGGAAAAACTGTTTTTT.

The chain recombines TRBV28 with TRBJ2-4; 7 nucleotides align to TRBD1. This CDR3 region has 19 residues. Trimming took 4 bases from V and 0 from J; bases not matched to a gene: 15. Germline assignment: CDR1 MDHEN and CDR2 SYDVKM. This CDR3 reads CASSSRPGQKDLAKNIQYF. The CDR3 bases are TGTGCCAGCAGTTCCCGACCGGGACAGAAGGATCTAGCCAAAAACATTCAGTACTTC.

The CDR3 region is CASSRWTSHTGELFF. DNA of the CDR3: TGTGCCAGTAGTAGGTGGACATCTCACACCGGGGAGCTGTTTTTT. V gene TRBV19 combines with J gene TRBJ2-2; tentative D call: TRBD1 (5 bases). V lost 4 bases and J 3 bases, leaving 12 bases between the germline ends. There are 15 residues in the CDR3. Germline V lookup: CDR1 LNHDA, CDR2 SQIVND (reference sequence). Variable domain in full (rest from reference TRBV19 and TRBJ2-2): DGGITQSPKYLFRKEGQNVTLSCEQNLNHDAMYWYRQDPGQGLRLIYYSQIVNDFQKGDIAEGYSVSREKKESFPLTVTSAQKNPTAFYLCASSRWTSHTGELFFGEGSRLTVL.

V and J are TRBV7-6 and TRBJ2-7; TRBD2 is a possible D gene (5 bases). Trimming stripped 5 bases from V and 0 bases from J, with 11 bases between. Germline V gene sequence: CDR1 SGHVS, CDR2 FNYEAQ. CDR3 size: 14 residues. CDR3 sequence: CASSADWSSYEQYF. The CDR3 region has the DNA TGTGCCAGCAGCGCGGACTGGAGCTCCTACGAGCAGTACTTC. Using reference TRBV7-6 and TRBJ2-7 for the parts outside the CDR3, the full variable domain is GAGVSQSPRYKVTKRGQDVALRCDPISGHVSLYWYRQALGQGPEFLTYFNYEAQQDKSGLPNDRFSAERPEGSISTLTIQRTEQRDSAMYRCASSADWSSYEQYFGPGTRLTVT.

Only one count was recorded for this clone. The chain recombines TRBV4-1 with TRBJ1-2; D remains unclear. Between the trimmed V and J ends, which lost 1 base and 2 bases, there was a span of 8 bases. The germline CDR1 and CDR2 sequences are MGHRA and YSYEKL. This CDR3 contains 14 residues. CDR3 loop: CASSQVAGNYGYTF. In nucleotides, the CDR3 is TGCGCCAGCAGCCAAGTAGCCGGGAACTATGGCTACACCTTC.

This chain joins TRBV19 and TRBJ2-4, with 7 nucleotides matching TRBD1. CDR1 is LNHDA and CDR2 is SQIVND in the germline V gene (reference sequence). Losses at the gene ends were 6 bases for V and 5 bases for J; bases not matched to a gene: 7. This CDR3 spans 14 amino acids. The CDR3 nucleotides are TGTGCCAGTAGGGGGACAGTTGGGGAAAACATTCAGTACTTC. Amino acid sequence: CASRGTVGENIQYF.